Sequencing of this T cell receptor beta chain was carried out in a study of immune evolution from preneoplasia to lung adenocarcinoma. Between the mid-2010s and the late 2010s, patients underwent resection in Japan or China. Libraries were prepared by immunoSEQ multiplex PCR; TCRdb keeps only in-frame clonotypes and omits some of them. This table has 25,000 to 30,000 clones, approximately 69% appearing once. Germline lookup yields CDR1 ENHRY and CDR2 SYGVKD. The CDR3 is made up of 13 amino acids. V gave up 2 bases and J gave up 0 bases, with 5 bases separating them. The chain has TRBV10-3 and TRBJ2-7; D gene uncertain. This TCR came from a person aged 55 to 70 with invasive lung adenocarcinoma. Some clones in this sample may be carry-over from other donors' samples. Sequenced: FFPE invasive lung adenocarcinoma tissue. CDR3 loop: CAISERTSYEQYF. DNA for the CDR3: TGTGCCATCAGTGAGCGCACCTCCTACGAGCAGTACTTC.